A selection of T cell receptor beta chains follows, all from one sample in a study of T cell changes during pregnancy in multiple sclerosis. Profiled with immunoSEQ multiplex PCR; TCRdb holds only in-frame clones, not every one. The sample has about 94,000 clones; 85% to 95% are singletons. The starting material was peripheral blood, obtained in the third trimester of pregnancy. Source of these receptors: a female donor with multiple sclerosis, enrolled in a pregnancy study. Both conserved end residues are part of each CDR3. D genes are given only for firm matches. A row's size may be missing; if present it is once, few, many or a size class.

NA	TRBV19	TRBJ1-1	few	CASSWTEDTEAFF	TGTGCCAGTAGTTGGACAGAAGACACTGAAGCTTTCTTT
NA	TRBV9	TRBJ2-1	NA	CASSVVGASYNEQFF	TGTGCCAGCAGCGTAGTCGGTGCCTCCTACAATGAGCAGTTCTTC
TRBD1	TRBV5-1	TRBJ2-5	NA	CASSRTGGMETQYF	TGCGCCAGCAGCCGGACAGGGGGCATGGAGACCCAGTACTTC
TRBD2	TRBV7-8	TRBJ2-1	NA	CASSLGASGSNEQFF	TGTGCCAGCAGCTTAGGTGCTAGCGGGTCGAATGAGCAGTTCTTC
TRBD2	TRBV2	TRBJ2-7	NA	CASRYGGSSYEQYF	TGTGCCAGCAGGTATGGCGGGAGCTCCTACGAGCAGTACTTC
NA	TRBV7-6	TRBJ2-5	NA	CASSPTNEETQYF	TGTGCCAGCAGCCCTACTAATGAAGAGACCCAGTACTTC
TRBD2	TRBV5-6	TRBJ2-3	NA	CASSLEGTSGSTDTQYF	TGTGCCAGCAGCTTGGAGGGCACTAGCGGAAGCACAGATACGCAGTATTTT
TRBD1	TRBV9	TRBJ2-7	NA	CASSVGTGDGYEQYF	TGTGCCAGCAGCGTCGGGACAGGGGATGGGTACGAGCAGTACTTC
NA	TRBV7-8	TRBJ2-1	NA	CASSLRGRDIDEQFF	TGTGCCAGCAGCTTAAGGGGTAGGGATATCGATGAGCAGTTCTTC
NA	TRBV19	TRBJ1-1	NA	CASKVGAGTEAFF	TGTGCCAGTAAGGTAGGGGCTGGTACTGAAGCTTTCTTT
TRBD2	TRBV18	TRBJ2-1	once	CASSPSGSGYNEQFF	TGTGCCAGCTCACCTAGCGGGAGTGGGTACAATGAGCAGTTCTTC
TRBD1	TRBV28	TRBJ1-5	NA	CASRGGDRGPSAQHF	TGTGCCAGCAGGGGGGGAGACAGGGGTCCCTCCGCCCAGCATTTT
TRBD2	TRBV4-2	TRBJ2-1	few	CASSPRLANEQFF	TGTGCCAGCAGCCCCCGACTAGCCAATGAGCAGTTCTTC
NA	TRBV28	TRBJ1-3	NA	CASILGPGVLGNTIYF	TGTGCCAGCATCCTAGGCCCAGGGGTGTTGGGAAACACCATATATTTT
TRBD1	TRBV2	TRBJ1-3	NA	CASSVDRARSGNTIYF	TGTGCCAGCAGTGTAGACAGGGCCCGCTCTGGAAACACCATATATTTT
TRBD1	TRBV5-1	TRBJ1-1	few	CASSHGTENTEAFF	TGCGCCAGCAGCCATGGGACAGAGAACACTGAAGCTTTCTTT
NA	TRBV10-2	TRBJ2-1	NA	CASSESMSGSEQFF	TGCGCCAGCAGTGAGAGTATGAGCGGGTCGGAGCAGTTCTTC
TRBD2	TRBV25-1	TRBJ2-2	NA	CASRGMTSEANTGELFF	TGTGCCAGCAGGGGGATGACTAGCGAAGCGAACACCGGGGAGCTGTTTTTT
NA	TRBV9	TRBJ1-5	NA	CASSVGDSNQPQHF	TGTGCCAGCAGCGTCGGAGATAGCAATCAGCCCCAGCATTTT
TRBD2	TRBV19	TRBJ2-1	NA	CASTWTSGSSYNEQFF	TGTGCCAGTACCTGGACTAGCGGGAGCTCCTACAATGAGCAGTTCTTC
NA	TRBV27	TRBJ2-7	NA	CASSLASSYEQYF	TGTGCCAGCAGTCTTGCCAGCTCCTACGAGCAGTACTTC
NA	TRBV13	TRBJ2-2	NA	CASSPHRGGLTGELFF	TGTGCCAGCAGTCCGCACAGGGGAGGACTCACCGGGGAGCTGTTTTTT
TRBD1	TRBV25-1	TRBJ1-1	NA	CASSDPGRGSTEAFF	TGTGCCAGCAGTGACCCCGGCAGGGGGAGCACTGAAGCTTTCTTT
TRBD2	TRBV6-1	TRBJ2-3	NA	CASSALSAGVGDTQYF	TGTGCCAGCAGTGCGCTCTCAGCGGGAGTGGGAGATACGCAGTATTTT
NA	TRBV18	TRBJ2-5	NA	CASSLSSTATQETQYF	TGTGCCAGCTCGCTTTCGTCGACAGCCACCCAAGAGACCCAGTACTTC
TRBD2	TRBV2	TRBJ2-2	few	CASTGTSGRGGGELFF	TGTGCCAGCACCGGGACTAGCGGGAGAGGAGGCGGGGAGCTGTTTTTT
NA	TRBV6-5	TRBJ1-4	NA	CASSYSNRATNEKLFF	TGTGCCAGCAGTTACTCTAACAGGGCAACTAATGAAAAACTGTTTTTT
TRBD1	TRBV5-1	TRBJ2-1	NA	CASSLEDRGSVFF	TGCGCCAGCAGCTTAGAGGACAGGGGGAGTGTGTTCTTC
TRBD2	TRBV14	TRBJ2-7	NA	CASSQGPGLASPFREQYF	TGTGCCAGCAGCCAAGGGCCGGGACTAGCCAGCCCTTTTCGCGAGCAGTACTTC
NA	TRBV5-1	TRBJ2-7	NA	CASSSRDLEQYF	TGCGCCAGCAGCTCCCGGGACTTGGAGCAGTACTTC
TRBD1	TRBV4-2	TRBJ2-2	NA	CASSHLKGATGELFF	TGTGCCAGCAGCCACCTCAAGGGGGCGACCGGGGAGCTGTTTTTT
TRBD2	TRBV27	TRBJ2-1	NA	CASSRNSGSPYNEQFF	TGTGCCAGCAGCCGAAATAGCGGGAGTCCCTACAATGAGCAGTTCTTC
TRBD2	TRBV7-9	TRBJ2-7	NA	CASSLLTGLGDYSYEQYF	TGTGCCAGCAGCTTATTAACAGGCTTGGGGGACTACTCCTACGAGCAGTACTTC
TRBD1	TRBV9	TRBJ1-3	NA	CASSLQGQGASGNTIYF	TGTGCCAGCAGCCTACAGGGACAGGGGGCCTCTGGAAACACCATATATTTT
NA	TRBV10-3	TRBJ2-7	once	CAISVGLRLSYEQYF	TGTGCCATCAGTGTGGGACTCCGCCTCTCCTACGAGCAGTACTTC
NA	TRBV30	TRBJ1-5	NA	CAWSVEGNQPQHF	TGTGCCTGGAGTGTAGAGGGAAACCAGCCCCAGCATTTT
NA	TRBV6-4	TRBJ1-1	once	CASSLDPNTEAFF	TGTGCCAGCAGTTTAGATCCGAACACTGAAGCTTTCTTT
TRBD2	TRBV5-1	TRBJ2-5	NA	CASSLRLAGLQETQYF	TGCGCCAGCAGCCTTCGACTAGCGGGCCTCCAAGAGACCCAGTACTTC
TRBD1	TRBV6-1	TRBJ1-5	NA	CASSDDLDRGFRNQPQHF	TGTGCCAGCAGTGACGACCTGGACAGGGGATTTCGCAATCAGCCCCAGCATTTT
NA	TRBV4-2	TRBJ1-2	NA	CASSQGFGHAGEATF	TGTGCCAGCAGCCAAGGGTTCGGTCATGCGGGCGAGGCGACCTTC
TRBD2	TRBV4-1	TRBJ2-1	NA	CASSQDTGGSSSYNEQFF	TGCGCCAGCAGCCAAGACACGGGGGGGTCGAGCTCCTACAATGAGCAGTTCTTC